A selection of T cell receptor beta chains follows, all from one sample in a study of OX40 agonist ivuxolimab in advanced cancers. Data came from immunoSEQ multiplex PCR; TCRdb stores just in-frame clones and leaves some out. The data show 50,000 to 70,000 clones, around 88% seen once. This sample comprised CD4+ or CD8+ T cells sorted from blood, obtained in a trial of the OX40 agonist ivuxolimab. The receptors come from an adult with an advanced solid tumor such as melanoma, head and neck, liver or kidney cancer. Both conserved end residues are trimmed from each CDR3. Each record gives: J gene, V gene, CDR3 protein.

>TRBJ2-1|TRBV5-8
ASSPPGGPF
>TRBJ2-3|TRBV4-3
ASSQGTSGGTTDTQY
>TRBJ1-2|TRBV19
ASRDRVWIYGYT
>TRBJ2-1|TRBV11-2
AGEEGDPRSEQF
>TRBJ2-3|TRBV9
ASSVNRDQPYTDTQY
>TRBJ1-1|TRBV18
ASSPRDTHYTEAF
>TRBJ1-1|TRBV9
ASSTLNTEAF
>TRBJ2-7|TRBV6-1
ASSARTPTYEQY
>TRBJ1-1|TRBV5-6
ASSLVGTEAF
>TRBJ2-2|TRBV12-5
ASGLGGGELF
>TRBJ2-2|TRBV4-3
ASSLSGGAGGELF
>TRBJ1-1|TRBV7-2
ASRVTTGGITEAF
>TRBJ1-2|TRBV5-6
ASSFPAEGYGYT
>TRBJ1-1|TRBV19
ASSIGGGSEAF
>TRBJ1-1|TRBV10-3
AISTGTTNTEAF
>TRBJ2-5|TRBV6-5
ASSYDGETQY
>TRBJ2-7|TRBV27
ASSPTGGNEQY
>TRBJ2-1|TRBV14
ASSQDGLKGVGNEQF
>TRBJ1-2|TRBV11-2
ASSFPTNYGYT
>TRBJ1-1|TRBV4-2
ASSQEAGLGAF
>TRBJ2-1|TRBV2
ASSGMAANNEQF
>TRBJ1-5|TRBV19
ASSMRDVDSNQPQH
>TRBJ1-1|TRBV6-5
ASSYSIVFPGTEAF
>TRBJ2-7|TRBV5-6
ASSLWQLLLQPQY
>TRBJ1-5|TRBV9
ASSVGGNSNQPQH
>TRBJ2-3|TRBV2
ASSGPHTDTQY
>TRBJ1-5|TRBV15
ATSSRAHSNQPQH
>TRBJ1-1|TRBV4-2
ASSQEGHDTEAF
>TRBJ1-1|TRBV6-5
ASSRGEMNTEAF
>TRBJ2-7|TRBV14
ASSQAGVWYEQY
>TRBJ2-2|TRBV25-1
ASSLGLWQGASAGELF
>TRBJ1-2|TRBV2
ASSAFLTQASPDYGYT
>TRBJ1-4|TRBV27
ASSLTGAGEKLF
>TRBJ2-5|TRBV28
ASSLGGAPETQY
>TRBJ1-2|TRBV9
ASARAYGYT
>TRBJ2-2|TRBV5-1
ASSFSGGELF
>TRBJ2-7|TRBV5-8
ASSFGGGGPYEQY
>TRBJ2-6|TRBV7-3
ATGQGRLSGANVLT
>TRBJ2-1|TRBV28
ASSFSGTGGFYEQF
>TRBJ1-4|TRBV10-3
AISESLNEKLF